This record concerns one T cell receptor (beta chain) sequence. Its antigen is currently unknown. Trimming took 0 bases from V and 5 from J, leaving 8 bases between them. The CDR3 has 14 amino acids. Germline CDR1 and CDR2: SGHRS and YFSETQ. This sample was included in a study of blood T cells in healthy people across ages. Study results and limitations: Correlation between TCR beta diversity and naive T cell percentage was strong. A conclusive naive versus antigen-experienced comparison was prevented by the unsorted PBMCs.

A second PCR, run for about 7 to 11 cycles, used a sample-barcoded 5' primer plus a J-beta primer mix. MiXCR, run by TCRdb on the 5' RACE reads, gives a single entry per CDR3 protein. This table holds roughly 1,300,000 distinct CDR3 sequences, around 55% found once. The donors, aged roughly 6 to 90, were healthy Caucasians from Russia. For every donor, a draw yielded roughly 10 milliliters of peripheral blood. The V gene is TRBV5-1, the J gene TRBJ2-2; D gene unclear. Specimen: blood. This sequence originates from a man between 18 and 29 years old in good health. CDR3 nucleotides: TGCGCCAGCAGCTTGGAGGCACGTACCGGGGAGCTGTTTTTT. Its protein is CASSLEARTGELFF.